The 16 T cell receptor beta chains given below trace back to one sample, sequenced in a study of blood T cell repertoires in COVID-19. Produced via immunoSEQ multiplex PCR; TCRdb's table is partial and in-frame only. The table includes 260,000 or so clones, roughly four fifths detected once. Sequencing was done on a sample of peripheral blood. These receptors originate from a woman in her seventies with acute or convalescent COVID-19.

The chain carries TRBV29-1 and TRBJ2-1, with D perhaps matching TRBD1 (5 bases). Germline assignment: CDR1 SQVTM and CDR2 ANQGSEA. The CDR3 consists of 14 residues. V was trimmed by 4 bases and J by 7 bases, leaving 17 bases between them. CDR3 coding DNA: TGCAGCGTTGGGGGCGGCAACCCAGGGAATGAGCAGTTCTTC. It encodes CSVGGGNPGNEQFF.

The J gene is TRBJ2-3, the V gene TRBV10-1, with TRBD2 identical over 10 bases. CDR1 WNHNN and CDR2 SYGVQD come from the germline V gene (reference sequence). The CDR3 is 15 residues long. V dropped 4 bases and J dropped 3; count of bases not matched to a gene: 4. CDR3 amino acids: CASSVSAGGTDTQYF. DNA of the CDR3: TGCGCCAGCAGTGTATCAGCGGGGGGGACAGATACGCAGTATTTT.

Written as DNA, the CDR3 is TGTGCCAGCAGCTACCTTTTCGCAGGGAGCACAGATACGCAGTATTTT. Translating it yields CASSYLFAGSTDTQYF. The chain links TRBV11-2 to TRBJ2-3, with TRBD1 as a possible D gene (5 bases). The CDR3 loop spans 16 amino acids. Trimming left V 4 bases short and J 0 bases short, with 14 bases between. Per the germline V gene, CDR1 is SGHAT and CDR2 is FQNNGV.

DNA for the CDR3: TGTGCCAGTAGGACACTCGGAGGAACTCGCACAGATACGCAGTATTTT. Amino acid sequence: CASRTLGGTRTDTQYF. This rearrangement joins TRBV19 to TRBJ2-3; weak D call: TRBD2 (5 bases). CDR3 length: 16 amino acids. The germline V gene encodes CDR1 LNHDA and CDR2 SQIVND (reference sequence). V shed 6 bases and J shed 1 base, with 17 bases lying between them.

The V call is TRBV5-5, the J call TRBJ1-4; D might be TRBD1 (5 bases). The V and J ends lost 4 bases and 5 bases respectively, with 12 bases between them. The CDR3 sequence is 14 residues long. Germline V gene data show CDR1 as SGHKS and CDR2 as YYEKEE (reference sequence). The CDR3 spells CASSQGVGNEKLFF. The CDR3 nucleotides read TGTGCCAGCAGCCAAGGGGTAGGGAATGAAAAACTGTTTTTT.

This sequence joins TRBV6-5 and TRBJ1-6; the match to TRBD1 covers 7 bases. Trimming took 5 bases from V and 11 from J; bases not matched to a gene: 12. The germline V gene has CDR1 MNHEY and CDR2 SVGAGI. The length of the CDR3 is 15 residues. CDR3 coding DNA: TGTGCCAGCAGTCCTACCGGGACAGATGTGGCACCCCTCCACTTT. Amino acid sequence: CASSPTGTDVAPLHF.

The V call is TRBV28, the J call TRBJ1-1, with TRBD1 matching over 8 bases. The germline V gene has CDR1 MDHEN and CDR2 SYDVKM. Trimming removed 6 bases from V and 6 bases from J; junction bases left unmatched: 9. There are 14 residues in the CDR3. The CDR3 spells CASSRQGPLAEAFF. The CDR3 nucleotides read TGTGCCAGCAGCCGACAGGGGCCTTTGGCTGAAGCTTTCTTT.

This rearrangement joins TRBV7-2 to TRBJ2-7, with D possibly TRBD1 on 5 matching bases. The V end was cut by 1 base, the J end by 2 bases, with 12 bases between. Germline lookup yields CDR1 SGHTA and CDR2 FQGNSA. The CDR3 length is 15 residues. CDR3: CASSLEGHPPYEQYF. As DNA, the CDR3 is TGTGCCAGCAGCTTAGAGGGGCATCCCCCCTACGAGCAGTACTTC. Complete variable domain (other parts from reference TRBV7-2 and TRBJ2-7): GAGVSQSPSNKVTEKGKDVELRCDPISGHTALYWYRQSLGQGLEFLIYFQGNSAPDKSGLPSDRFSAERTGGSVSTLTIQRTQQEDSAVYLCASSLEGHPPYEQYFGPGTRLTVT.

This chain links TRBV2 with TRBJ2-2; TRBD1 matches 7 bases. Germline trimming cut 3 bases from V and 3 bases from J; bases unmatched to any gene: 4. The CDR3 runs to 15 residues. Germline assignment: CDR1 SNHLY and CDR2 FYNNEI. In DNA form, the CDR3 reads TGTGCCAGCAGTGATTCCGGGACAGACACCGGGGAGCTGTTTTTT. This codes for CASSDSGTDTGELFF.

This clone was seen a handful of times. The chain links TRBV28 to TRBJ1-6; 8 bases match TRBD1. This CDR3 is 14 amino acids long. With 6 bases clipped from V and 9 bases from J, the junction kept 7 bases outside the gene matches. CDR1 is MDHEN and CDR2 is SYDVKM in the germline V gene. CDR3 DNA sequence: TGTGCCAGCAGATCCTCACAGGGGGGTTCACCCCTCCACTTT. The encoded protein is CASRSSQGGSPLHF.

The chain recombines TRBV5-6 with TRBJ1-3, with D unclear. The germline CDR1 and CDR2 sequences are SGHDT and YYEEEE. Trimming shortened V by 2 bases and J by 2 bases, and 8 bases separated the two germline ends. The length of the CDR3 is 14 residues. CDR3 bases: TGTGCCAGCAGCTTTTCGGGAGCTGGAAACACCATATATTTT. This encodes CASSFSGAGNTIYF.

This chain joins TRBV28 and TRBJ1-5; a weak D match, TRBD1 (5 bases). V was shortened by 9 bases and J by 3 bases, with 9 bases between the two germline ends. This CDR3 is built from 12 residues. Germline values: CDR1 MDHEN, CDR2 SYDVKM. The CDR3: CASTGTNQPQHF. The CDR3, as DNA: TGTGCCAGTACAGGTACCAATCAGCCCCAGCATTTT.

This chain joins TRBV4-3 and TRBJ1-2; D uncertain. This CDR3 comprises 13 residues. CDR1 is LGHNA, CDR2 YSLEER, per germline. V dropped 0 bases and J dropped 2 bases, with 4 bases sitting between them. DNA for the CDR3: TGCGCCAGCAGCCAAGACAGAAACTATGGCTACACCTTC. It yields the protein CASSQDRNYGYTF.

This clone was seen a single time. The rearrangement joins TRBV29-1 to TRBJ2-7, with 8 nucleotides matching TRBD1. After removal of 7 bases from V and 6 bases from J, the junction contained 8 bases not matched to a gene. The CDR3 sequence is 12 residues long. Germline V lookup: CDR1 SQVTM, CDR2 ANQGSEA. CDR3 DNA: TGCAGCGCTAGGACAGGGCCCTTCGAGCAGTACTTC. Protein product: CSARTGPFEQYF.

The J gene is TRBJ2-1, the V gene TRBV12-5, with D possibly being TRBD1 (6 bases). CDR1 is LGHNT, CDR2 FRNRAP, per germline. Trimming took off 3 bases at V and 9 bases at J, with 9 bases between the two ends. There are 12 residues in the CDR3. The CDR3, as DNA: TGTGCTAGTGGTTTAGGGGGTCGTGAGCAGTTCTTC. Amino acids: CASGLGGREQFF.

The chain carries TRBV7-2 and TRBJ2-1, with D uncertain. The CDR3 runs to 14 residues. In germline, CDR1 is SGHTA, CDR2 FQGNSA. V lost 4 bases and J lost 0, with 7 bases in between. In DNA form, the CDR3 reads TGTGCCAGCAGCTCCCCGGGCTCCTACAATGAGCAGTTCTTC. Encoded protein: CASSSPGSYNEQFF. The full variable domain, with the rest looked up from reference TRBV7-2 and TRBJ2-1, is GAGVSQSPSNKVTEKGKDVELRCDPISGHTALYWYRQSLGQGLEFLIYFQGNSAPDKSGLPSDRFSAERTGGSVSTLTIQRTQQEDSAVYLCASSSPGSYNEQFFGPGTRLTVL.